This is a list of T cell receptor beta chains from one sample in a study of T cells in narcolepsy. Antigens of these TCRs are unknown. The method was immunoSEQ multiplex PCR; TCRdb's version includes in-frame clones alone and lacks a portion of them. The table shows approximately 2,500 clones, with around 28% occurring only once. Material for sequencing was cultured CD4+ T cells from cerebrospinal fluid. These receptors were taken from a human donor with narcolepsy. CDR3s include the opening cysteine and the closing phenylalanine or tryptophan. Each record gives: V gene, D gene, clone size, J gene, CDR3 protein, CDR3 DNA. The D gene is left open where the match is weak. Clone size is not always given. Where it is, it says once, few, many or a class for expanded clones.

v_call: TRBV7-2; d_call: NA; clone_size: NA; j_call: TRBJ2-7; cdr3_aa: CASSVSYEQYF; cdr3_nt: TGTGCCAGCAGCGTCTCCTACGAGCAGTACTTC
v_call: TRBV7-3; d_call: NA; clone_size: NA; j_call: TRBJ2-2; cdr3_aa: CASSPPGREGTGELFF; cdr3_nt: TGTGCCAGCAGCCCCCCTGGCAGAGAGGGGACCGGGGAGCTGTTTTTT
v_call: TRBV20-1; d_call: NA; clone_size: few; j_call: TRBJ2-7; cdr3_aa: CSARTTYEQYF; cdr3_nt: TGCAGTGCTAGAACAACCTACGAGCAGTACTTC
v_call: TRBV7-9; d_call: NA; clone_size: few; j_call: TRBJ2-1; cdr3_aa: CASSFITRGGEQFF; cdr3_nt: TGTGCCAGCAGCTTCATAACGCGAGGAGGTGAGCAGTTCTTC
v_call: TRBV6-6; d_call: TRBD1; clone_size: NA; j_call: TRBJ1-2; cdr3_aa: CASSYSQGASGYTF; cdr3_nt: TGTGCCAGCAGTTACTCGCAGGGGGCAAGTGGCTACACCTTC
v_call: TRBV5-1; d_call: TRBD1; clone_size: NA; j_call: TRBJ2-1; cdr3_aa: CASSSGTGSYNEQFF; cdr3_nt: TGCGCCAGCAGCTCCGGGACAGGGAGCTACAATGAGCAGTTCTTC
v_call: TRBV6-5; d_call: TRBD1; clone_size: few; j_call: TRBJ1-1; cdr3_aa: CASRDRTLNTEAFF; cdr3_nt: TGTGCCAGCCGGGACAGAACTTTGAACACTGAAGCTTTCTTT
v_call: TRBV5-1; d_call: TRBD2; clone_size: medium-sized; j_call: TRBJ2-7; cdr3_aa: CASTLSGGAYEQYF; cdr3_nt: TGCGCCAGCACTCTTAGCGGGGGTGCCTACGAGCAGTACTTC
v_call: TRBV14; d_call: TRBD1; clone_size: NA; j_call: TRBJ2-3; cdr3_aa: CASSPLWTGASTDTQYF; cdr3_nt: TGTGCCAGCAGCCCGCTCTGGACAGGTGCTAGCACAGATACGCAGTATTTT
v_call: TRBV4-2; d_call: TRBD1; clone_size: NA; j_call: TRBJ2-7; cdr3_aa: CASRQTGVNEQYF; cdr3_nt: TGTGCCAGCAGGCAGACAGGGGTGAACGAGCAGTACTTC
v_call: TRBV6-1; d_call: NA; clone_size: large; j_call: TRBJ1-1; cdr3_aa: CASRVPGLLNTEAFF; cdr3_nt: TGTGCCAGCAGAGTTCCGGGACTGCTGAACACTGAAGCTTTCTTT
v_call: TRBV6-1; d_call: TRBD2; clone_size: NA; j_call: TRBJ2-7; cdr3_aa: CASIAGATYEQYF; cdr3_nt: TGTGCCAGCATAGCGGGGGCGACCTACGAGCAGTACTTC
v_call: TRBV6-6; d_call: NA; clone_size: NA; j_call: TRBJ2-7; cdr3_aa: CASTSTGYPYEQYF; cdr3_nt: TGTGCCAGCACTTCGACAGGATACCCCTACGAGCAGTACTTC
v_call: TRBV30; d_call: TRBD1; clone_size: NA; j_call: TRBJ1-1; cdr3_aa: CAWRGGRQGFTEAFF; cdr3_nt: TGTGCCTGGCGGGGGGGGCGACAGGGGTTCACTGAAGCTTTCTTT
v_call: TRBV5-1; d_call: TRBD2; clone_size: NA; j_call: TRBJ2-7; cdr3_aa: CASSSSGAYEQYF; cdr3_nt: TGCGCCAGCTCGTCTAGCGGGGCCTACGAGCAGTACTTC
v_call: TRBV7-6; d_call: TRBD2; clone_size: NA; j_call: TRBJ2-3; cdr3_aa: CASSPSGNTDTQYF; cdr3_nt: TGTGCCAGCAGCCCGAGCGGGAACACAGATACGCAGTATTTT
v_call: TRBV6-1; d_call: NA; clone_size: medium-sized; j_call: TRBJ1-3; cdr3_aa: CASSDTGSGGNTIYF; cdr3_nt: TGTGCCAGCAGTGATACGGGGAGCGGGGGAAACACCATATATTTT
v_call: TRBV7-9; d_call: NA; clone_size: medium-sized; j_call: TRBJ1-5; cdr3_aa: CASSLAWDTYSNQPQHF; cdr3_nt: TGTGCCAGCAGCTTAGCTTGGGACACCTATAGCAATCAGCCCCAGCATTTT
v_call: TRBV4-3; d_call: TRBD1; clone_size: NA; j_call: TRBJ2-7; cdr3_aa: CASSQKDRVPHEQYF; cdr3_nt: TGCGCCAGCAGCCAAAAGGACAGGGTGCCCCACGAGCAGTACTTC
v_call: TRBV7-9; d_call: TRBD1; clone_size: few; j_call: TRBJ2-5; cdr3_aa: CASSLGQGAQTQYF; cdr3_nt: TGTGCCAGCAGCTTGGGACAGGGGGCGCAGACCCAGTACTTC
v_call: TRBV7-2; d_call: NA; clone_size: NA; j_call: TRBJ1-1; cdr3_aa: CASSLEDDLAFF; cdr3_nt: TGTGCCAGCAGCTTAGAGGACGATCTAGCTTTCTTT
v_call: TRBV2; d_call: TRBD1; clone_size: few; j_call: TRBJ1-6; cdr3_aa: CASTTKGQVTNSPLHF; cdr3_nt: TGTGCCAGCACCACTAAGGGACAGGTCACGAATTCACCCCTCCACTTT
v_call: TRBV5-1; d_call: TRBD2; clone_size: large; j_call: TRBJ2-2; cdr3_aa: CASSPYGTSGGRNTGELFF; cdr3_nt: TGCGCCAGCAGCCCTTATGGGACTAGCGGGGGGCGGAACACCGGGGAGCTGTTTTTT
v_call: TRBV6-5; d_call: NA; clone_size: NA; j_call: TRBJ1-1; cdr3_aa: CASSDPAEGAFF; cdr3_nt: TGTGCCAGCAGTGACCCCGCGGAGGGAGCTTTCTTT
v_call: TRBV4-2; d_call: NA; clone_size: NA; j_call: TRBJ2-1; cdr3_aa: CASSQDLRGTYNEQFF; cdr3_nt: TGTGCCAGCAGCCAAGATTTGAGGGGCACCTACAATGAGCAGTTCTTC
v_call: TRBV7-9; d_call: TRBD2; clone_size: medium-sized; j_call: TRBJ2-7; cdr3_aa: CASSLAIAGSYEQYF; cdr3_nt: TGTGCCAGCAGCTTAGCGATAGCGGGGTCCTACGAGCAGTACTTC
v_call: TRBV28; d_call: TRBD1; clone_size: few; j_call: TRBJ2-5; cdr3_aa: CASSSTGAANF; cdr3_nt: TGTGCCAGCAGTTCTACAGGGGCTGCGAACTTC
v_call: TRBV28; d_call: TRBD2; clone_size: few; j_call: TRBJ2-3; cdr3_aa: CASSSLAGGTSTDTQYF; cdr3_nt: TGTGCCAGCAGTTCACTAGCGGGGGGCACTAGCACAGATACGCAGTATTTT
v_call: TRBV6-5; d_call: NA; clone_size: NA; j_call: TRBJ1-6; cdr3_aa: CASSYRGESPLHF; cdr3_nt: TGTGCCAGCAGTTACAGGGGGGAGTCACCCCTCCACTTT
v_call: TRBV7-8; d_call: TRBD2; clone_size: few; j_call: TRBJ2-1; cdr3_aa: CASSSSSGGAREQFF; cdr3_nt: TGTGCCAGCAGCTCCAGTAGCGGGGGGGCTCGGGAGCAGTTCTTC
v_call: TRBV11-2; d_call: TRBD2; clone_size: NA; j_call: TRBJ2-5; cdr3_aa: CASSLGGASGGAEAQYF; cdr3_nt: TGTGCCAGCAGCTTAGGGGGGGCTAGCGGGGGGGCCGAGGCCCAGTACTTC
v_call: TRBV11-3; d_call: NA; clone_size: once; j_call: TRBJ1-2; cdr3_aa: CASSLNTEHYGYTF; cdr3_nt: TGTGCCAGCAGCTTAAATACGGAGCACTATGGCTACACCTTC
v_call: TRBV7-9; d_call: TRBD2; clone_size: large; j_call: TRBJ2-7; cdr3_aa: CASTSRSSGRYEQYF; cdr3_nt: TGTGCCAGCACTTCTAGGTCTAGCGGGCGTTACGAGCAGTACTTC
v_call: TRBV6-5; d_call: TRBD1; clone_size: few; j_call: TRBJ2-1; cdr3_aa: CASRQGQGLNNEQFF; cdr3_nt: TGTGCCAGCAGACAGGGACAGGGGCTTAACAATGAGCAGTTCTTC
v_call: TRBV6-4; d_call: NA; clone_size: few; j_call: TRBJ1-5; cdr3_aa: CASSPQGGSNQPQHF; cdr3_nt: TGTGCCAGCAGTCCACAGGGAGGGAGCAATCAGCCCCAGCATTTT
v_call: TRBV30; d_call: TRBD1; clone_size: once; j_call: TRBJ1-2; cdr3_aa: CAWSDTGVGYGYTF; cdr3_nt: TGTGCCTGGAGTGACACAGGGGTAGGGTATGGCTACACCTTC
v_call: TRBV30; d_call: TRBD1; clone_size: NA; j_call: TRBJ1-2; cdr3_aa: CAGFGNGQGNYGYTF; cdr3_nt: TGTGCTGGATTCGGTAACGGACAGGGAAACTATGGCTACACCTTC
v_call: TRBV29-1; d_call: NA; clone_size: NA; j_call: TRBJ1-1; cdr3_aa: CSVERGVDTEAFF; cdr3_nt: TGCAGCGTTGAGAGGGGAGTAGACACTGAAGCTTTCTTT
v_call: TRBV5-1; d_call: TRBD1; clone_size: medium-sized; j_call: TRBJ1-1; cdr3_aa: CASSGTRDSIKNTEAFF; cdr3_nt: TGCGCCAGCAGCGGAACCCGGGACAGTATTAAGAACACTGAAGCTTTCTTT
v_call: TRBV5-1; d_call: TRBD1; clone_size: medium-sized; j_call: TRBJ2-7; cdr3_aa: CASSVLDRGYEQYF; cdr3_nt: TGCGCCAGCAGCGTATTGGACAGGGGGTACGAGCAGTACTTC
v_call: TRBV11-2; d_call: NA; clone_size: few; j_call: TRBJ1-2; cdr3_aa: CASSKGTGISYGYTF; cdr3_nt: TGTGCCAGCAGCAAGGGGACGGGAATTTCTTATGGCTACACCTTC
v_call: TRBV19; d_call: TRBD2; clone_size: NA; j_call: TRBJ2-1; cdr3_aa: CASSESPSGASNSYNEQFF; cdr3_nt: TGTGCCAGTAGCGAGTCCCCCAGCGGGGCCTCCAATAGCTACAATGAGCAGTTCTTC
v_call: TRBV25-1; d_call: NA; clone_size: few; j_call: TRBJ1-1; cdr3_aa: CASSEYGEMNTEAFF; cdr3_nt: TGTGCCAGCAGTGAATACGGCGAGATGAACACTGAAGCTTTCTTT
v_call: TRBV6-1; d_call: TRBD2; clone_size: few; j_call: TRBJ2-5; cdr3_aa: CASSENYGGASGETQYF; cdr3_nt: TGTGCCAGCAGTGAGAACTACGGGGGGGCCTCTGGAGAGACCCAGTACTTC
v_call: TRBV7-8; d_call: NA; clone_size: few; j_call: TRBJ2-1; cdr3_aa: CASSLKTQNPNNEQFF; cdr3_nt: TGTGCCAGCAGCCTAAAGACCCAAAACCCGAACAATGAGCAGTTCTTC
v_call: TRBV6-1; d_call: NA; clone_size: medium-sized; j_call: TRBJ1-4; cdr3_aa: CASSALRGGAVGEKLFF; cdr3_nt: TGTGCCAGCAGTGCGTTAAGGGGTGGAGCTGTGGGTGAAAAACTGTTTTTT
v_call: TRBV5-1; d_call: NA; clone_size: few; j_call: TRBJ2-5; cdr3_aa: CASSLFGAQETQYF; cdr3_nt: TGCGCCAGCAGCTTGTTCGGAGCCCAAGAGACCCAGTACTTC
v_call: TRBV9; d_call: TRBD1; clone_size: medium-sized; j_call: TRBJ1-2; cdr3_aa: CASSVERTGNYGYTF; cdr3_nt: TGTGCCAGCAGCGTAGAAAGGACAGGGAACTATGGCTACACCTTC